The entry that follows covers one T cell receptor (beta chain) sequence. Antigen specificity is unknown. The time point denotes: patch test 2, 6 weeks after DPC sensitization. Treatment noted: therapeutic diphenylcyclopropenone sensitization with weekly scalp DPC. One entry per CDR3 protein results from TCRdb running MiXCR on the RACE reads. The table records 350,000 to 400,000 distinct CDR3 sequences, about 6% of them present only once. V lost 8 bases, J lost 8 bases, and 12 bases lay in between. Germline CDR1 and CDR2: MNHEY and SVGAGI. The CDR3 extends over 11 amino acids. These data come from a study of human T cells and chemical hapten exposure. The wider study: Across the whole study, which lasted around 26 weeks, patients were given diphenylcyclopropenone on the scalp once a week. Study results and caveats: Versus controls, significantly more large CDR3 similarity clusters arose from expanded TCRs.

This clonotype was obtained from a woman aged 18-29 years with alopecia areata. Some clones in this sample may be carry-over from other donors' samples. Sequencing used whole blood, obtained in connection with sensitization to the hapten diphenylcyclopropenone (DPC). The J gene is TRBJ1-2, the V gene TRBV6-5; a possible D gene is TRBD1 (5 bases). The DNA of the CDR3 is TGTGCCAGCCTGGGGGTCCGCGGCTACACCTTC. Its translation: CASLGVRGYTF.